This record covers a single T cell receptor beta chain. The antigen is undetermined. The data are from a study of PD-1 blockade in classical Hodgkin lymphoma. Study context: Patients were dosed intravenously with nivolumab at 3 mg/kg every 2 weeks. Overall study results and limits: Prior therapy or disease activity may underlie the repertoire differences, whose causes remain undefined. Nivolumab starters within 1 year of ASCT were excluded.

There are 14 residues in the CDR3. The V gene lost 0 bases and the J gene lost 1 base, with 7 bases spanning the gap. Germline values: CDR1 SGHRS, CDR2 YFSETQ. Every one of the patients relapsed after autologous stem cell transplantation (brentuximab vedotin exposure was variable). TCRdb keeps only in-frame clones here, not all; method: immunoSEQ multiplex PCR. The sample lists tens of thousands of clones, approximately 71% occurring once. The chain couples TRBV5-1 to TRBJ1-1, with D uncertain. Sequencing was performed on peripheral blood mononuclear cells (PBMCs), taken at baseline. This receptor was taken from a human donor with classical Hodgkin lymphoma. Written as DNA, the CDR3 is TGCGCCAGCAGCTTGGAAGGAGAGAACACTGAAGCTTTCTTT. Protein sequence: CASSLEGENTEAFF. Filled out from reference TRBV5-1 and TRBJ1-1, the complete variable domain reads KAGVTQTPRYLIKTRGQQVTLSCSPISGHRSVSWYQQTPGQGLQFLFEYFSETQRNKGNFPGRFSGRQFSNSRSEMNVSTLELGDSALYLCASSLEGENTEAFFGQGTRLTVV.